This T cell receptor (beta chain) was sequenced for a study of T cell repertoires in cytomegalovirus infection. For the study at large: Indicated by public TCR beta signatures were CMV infection and matching HLA type.

This clonotype was found many times. The CDR3 loop spans 18 amino acids. The germline CDR1 and CDR2 sequences are MGHDK and SYGVNS. V was clipped by 3 bases and J by 4 bases; unmatched bases: 18. TCRdb re-called the reads with MiXCR, one entry per CDR3 protein. The sample shows fewer than 300,000 distinct CDR3 sequences, 20% to 30% of them seen only once. V usage is TRBV25-1 and J usage is TRBJ2-7; 7 nucleotides agree with TRBD1. Sequenced sample: PBMCs. The origin of this receptor is a human donor in good health (CMV status not recorded). Some clones in this sample may be carry-over from other donors' samples. Here the CDR3 reads CASSDPDRVESSRYEQYF. In DNA form, the CDR3 reads TGTGCCAGCAGTGATCCCGACAGGGTAGAAAGTAGCCGGTACGAGCAGTACTTC.